This paragraph reports one TCR beta chain. The antigen is undetermined. This CDR3 region has 13 residues. CDR1 is MNHNS, CDR2 SASEGT, per germline. V lost 8 bases, J lost 4 bases, and 14 bases lay in between. This record belongs to a study of cytomegalovirus exposure and HLA in healthy donors. Use of 60 Vbeta and 13 Jbeta primers characterized the PCR. Sequenced by immunoSEQ multiplex PCR; TCRdb stores in-frame clones only, minus some. The sample records 95,000 to 150,000 clones, around 86% being singletons. Overall study results and limits: A missense DCLRE1C variant was associated with V- and J-gene trimming of TCR beta chains in a later analysis, and an independent cohort replicated the association. In a later analysis, TCR association rates varied by HLA locus: DRB1 most, HLA-C fewest.

Material: PBMCs. The chain carries TRBV6-1 and TRBJ1-2; TRBD1 is a possible D gene (5 bases). The clonotype comes from a man between 25 and 39 years old in good health and CMV-seronegative. The chain's CDR3 is CASLTGDAYGYTF. In nucleotides, the CDR3 is TGTGCCAGCCTCACGGGGGACGCCTATGGCTACACCTTC.